This T cell receptor beta chain was identified during a study of beta chain features in type 1 diabetes. This clone was seen many times. The antigen is undetermined. Every isolated RNA sample was fully reverse transcribed, so sequencing captured expressed TCRB transcripts. TCRdb's table, derived via immunoSEQ multiplex PCR, lists solely in-frame clones and lacks some. Of 70,000 to 90,000 clones in the sample, about a third were seen once. Study results and limitations: Type 1 diabetes patients showed a moderate but significant shortening of TCRB CDR3s in all four CD4+ subsets.

This receptor was identified in a woman between 18 and 29 years old in good health. The sample comprised stem cell memory CD4+ T cells from blood.

The CDR3 coding sequence is TGTGCCAGCAGACCGACAGAGGAGACCCAGTACTTC. Amino acids: CASRPTEETQYF. The rearrangement links TRBV7-9 to TRBJ2-5, with D perhaps TRBD1 (5 bases). Between the trimmed V and J ends, which lost 6 bases and 5 bases, there was a span of 10 bases. Germline V gene data show CDR1 as SEHNR and CDR2 as FQNEAQ (reference sequence). The CDR3 loop spans 12 amino acids.